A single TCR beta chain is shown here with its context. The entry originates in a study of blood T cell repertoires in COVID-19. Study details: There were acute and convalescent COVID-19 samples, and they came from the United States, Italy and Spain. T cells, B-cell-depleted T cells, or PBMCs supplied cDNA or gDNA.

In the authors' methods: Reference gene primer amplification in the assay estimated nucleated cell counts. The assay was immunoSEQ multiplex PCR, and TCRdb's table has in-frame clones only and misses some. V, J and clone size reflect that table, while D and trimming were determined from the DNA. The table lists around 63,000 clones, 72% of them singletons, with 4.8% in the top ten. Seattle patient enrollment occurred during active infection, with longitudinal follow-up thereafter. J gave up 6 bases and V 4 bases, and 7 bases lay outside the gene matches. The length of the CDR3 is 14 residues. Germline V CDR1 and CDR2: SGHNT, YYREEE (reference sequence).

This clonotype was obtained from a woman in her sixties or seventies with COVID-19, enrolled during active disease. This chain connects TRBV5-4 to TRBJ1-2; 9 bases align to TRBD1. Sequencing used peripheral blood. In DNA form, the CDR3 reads TGTGCCAGCAGCCGGGGACAGGGTATCGATGGCTACACCTTC. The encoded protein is CASSRGQGIDGYTF. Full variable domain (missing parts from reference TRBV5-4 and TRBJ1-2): ETGVTQSPTHLIKTRGQQVTLRCSSQSGHNTVSWYQQALGQGPQFIFQYYREEENGRGNFPPRFSGLQFPNYSSELNVNALELDDSALYLCASSRGQGIDGYTFGSGTRLTVV.